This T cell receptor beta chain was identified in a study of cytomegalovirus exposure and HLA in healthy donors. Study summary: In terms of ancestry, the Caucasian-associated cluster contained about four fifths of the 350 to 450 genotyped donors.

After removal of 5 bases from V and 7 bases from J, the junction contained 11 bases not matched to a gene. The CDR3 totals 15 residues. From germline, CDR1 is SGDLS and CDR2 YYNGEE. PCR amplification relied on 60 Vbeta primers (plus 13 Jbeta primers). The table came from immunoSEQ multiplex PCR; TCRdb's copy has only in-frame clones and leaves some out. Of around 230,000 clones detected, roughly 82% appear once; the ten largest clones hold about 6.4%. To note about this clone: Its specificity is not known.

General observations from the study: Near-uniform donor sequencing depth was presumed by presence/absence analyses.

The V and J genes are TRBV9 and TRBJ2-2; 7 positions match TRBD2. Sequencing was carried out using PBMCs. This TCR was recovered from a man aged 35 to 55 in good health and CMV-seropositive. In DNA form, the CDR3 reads TGTGCCAGCAGTCTAGGAGGAGGGGAGGGCGGGGAGCTGTTTTTT. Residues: CASSLGGGEGGELFF.